The rows below give T cell receptor beta chains drawn from one sample of a study of T-cell memory formation after mild COVID-19. TCRdb fed the 5' RACE reads into MiXCR, producing one record per CDR3 protein. Altogether 300,000 to 400,000 distinct CDR3 sequences are present, less than 20% being singletons, with the ten largest covering around 20%. Input material: PBMCs or a T cell subset sorted from them (not recorded which). These receptors all come from a man between 18 and 35 years old who had mild COVID-19 (a few samples of this study predate the infection). Cell type and time point are not known. CDR3s include the opening cysteine and the closing phenylalanine or tryptophan. Clone sizes are given selectively: once, few, many, or a class where the clone is expanded.

V gene | clone size | CDR3 protein
TRBV2 | - | CASGAGGGDEKLFF
TRBV6-2/TRBV6-3 | few | CASSYGAGQKETQYF
TRBV6-2/TRBV6-3 | few | CASSWRGPFNEQFF
TRBV7-2 | - | CASSLWTGDQPQHF
TRBV24-1 | - | CATSDSRFPYEQYF
TRBV29-1 | - | CSVETGWKNIQYF
TRBV6-1 | - | CASSDFLETQYF
TRBV5-1 | - | CASSLLPQGQAQETQYF
TRBV12-3/TRBV12-4 | few | CASSPDRALGYTF
TRBV10-2 | - | CASNGLARDTQYF
TRBV5-1 | few | CASSRRGGPTDTQYF
TRBV6-5 | - | CASSYSDSRGYTF
TRBV7-2 | - | CASSFDRENNEQFF
TRBV7-9 | - | CASSLGRQGTDTQYF
TRBV5-6 | few | CASSLYTYEQYF
TRBV5-6 | once | CASSRPRTATYNSPLHF
TRBV9 | - | CASSVATGVTEAFF
TRBV4-3 | few | CASSQSPTGGDTQYF
TRBV10-3 | few | CAIRPQGANEKLFF
TRBV5-1 | - | CASKSTEELLNTEAFF
TRBV28 | few | CASREGLWETQYF
TRBV6-5 | - | CASSTTAIEETQYF
TRBV7-9 | few | CASSRVGRGILVASYNEQFF
TRBV5-1 | few | CASSFISGGATDTQYF
TRBV20-1 | few | CSASPTSGGYNEQFF
TRBV10-3 | few | CAITDSYEQYF